Presented here are 21 T cell receptor beta chains from one specimen sequenced in a study of naive and memory T cell subsets. Both TRBC1 and TRBC2 were covered by a beta constant-region primer of two equimolar oligonucleotides. Each CDR3 protein is one row after TCRdb ran MiXCR on the UMI-ligation and nested PCR reads. The sample records around 40,000 distinct CDR3 sequences, roughly 14% being singletons. The sequencing sample was made of effector memory CD4+ T cells from blood. Subset in this sample: effector memory, CD45RA- CD27-. The receptor source for this set is a human donor in good health.

This clonotype has more than one count but fewer than ten. The rearrangement joins TRBV20-1 to TRBJ2-3; 12 nucleotides match TRBD2. CDR1 DFQATT and CDR2 SNEGSKA come from the germline V gene (reference sequence). This CDR3 is 15 amino acids long. Unmatched junction bases numbered 10, after V lost 6 bases and J lost 6 bases. The CDR3, as DNA: TGCAGTGCCCCGTCTTCGACTAGCGGGAGCGATACGCAGTATTTT. This codes for CSAPSSTSGSDTQYF.

This clonotype was picked up many times. The chain recombines TRBV7-2 with TRBJ2-3, with TRBD2 matching 9 bases. The CDR3 spans 12 residues. Per the germline V gene, CDR1 is SGHTA and CDR2 is FQGNSA. The V and J ends lost 6 bases and 11 bases, in that order; junction bases with no gene match: 6. The CDR3 coding sequence is TGTGCCAGCAGTTCTAGCGGGGTGAGGCAGTATTTT. Its translation: CASSSSGVRQYF.

At least ten counts were recorded for this clonotype. This sequence joins TRBV19 and TRBJ1-1; TRBD1 is a possible D gene (6 bases). Germline V gene sequence: CDR1 LNHDA, CDR2 SQIVND (reference sequence). This CDR3 is 13 amino acids long. Trimming cost V 8 bases and J 0 bases, with 10 bases left between them. The chain's CDR3 is CASQDRLNTEAFF. The CDR3, as DNA: TGTGCCAGTCAGGACAGACTGAACACTGAAGCTTTCTTT.

CDR3 loop: CASSISLLGGEQFF. The CDR3 DNA is TGTGCCAGTAGTATATCCCTTTTGGGTGGTGAGCAGTTCTTC. This chain connects TRBV19 to TRBJ2-1; D remains unclear. The CDR3 covers 14 residues. The germline V and J ends were trimmed by 2 bases and 9 bases, with 14 bases remaining between them. Per germline, CDR1 LNHDA and CDR2 SQIVND (reference sequence).

The V call is TRBV29-1, the J call TRBJ1-1, with 9 bases identical to TRBD1. V lost 6 bases and J lost 5; bases outside the gene matches: 4. CDR1 is SQVTM and CDR2 is ANQGSEA in the germline V gene. The CDR3 runs 12 residues. The CDR3, as DNA: TGCAGCGTGGGGACAGGGTTTACTGAAGCTTTCTTT. Protein product: CSVGTGFTEAFF. Full variable domain (missing parts from reference TRBV29-1 and TRBJ1-1): SAVISQKPSRDICQRGTSLTIQCQVDSQVTMMFWYRQQPGQSLTLIATANQGSEATYESGFVIDKFPISRPNLTFSTLTVSNMSPEDSSIYLCSVGTGFTEAFFGQGTRLTVV.

This clonotype was seen only a few times. CDR3 residues: CSARLRENIQYF. DNA for the CDR3: TGCAGCGCCCGACTAAGGGAAAACATTCAGTACTTC. This chain uses TRBV29-1 with TRBJ2-4, with D tentatively TRBD2 (5 bases). Germline loops: CDR1 SQVTM, CDR2 ANQGSEA. V lost 7 bases to trimming and J lost 5 bases, with 12 bases between them. CDR3 length: 12 amino acids.

This clonotype was found a few times. The genes are TRBV7-6 and TRBJ2-3; no reliable D call. The CDR3 runs 17 residues. V shed 7 bases and J shed 2 bases, with 22 bases lying between them. The germline V gene encodes CDR1 SGHVS and CDR2 FNYEAQ. The CDR3 region has the DNA TGTGCCAGCACAGACCGAGCGCCTCCGAAATTCACAGATACGCAGTATTTT. As protein: CASTDRAPPKFTDTQYF.

This clonotype has more than one count but fewer than ten. The gene calls are TRBV4-3 and TRBJ1-5, with no clear D. Germline loops: CDR1 LGHNA, CDR2 YSLEER. There are 13 residues in the CDR3. Between the trimmed V and J ends, which lost 0 bases and 7 bases, there was a span of 7 bases. CDR3 nucleotides: TGCGCCAGCAGCCAAGATCGGCGGCAGCCCCAGCATTTT. Protein product: CASSQDRRQPQHF.

This clonotype was counted only a few times. The genes are TRBV4-2 and TRBJ2-3, with 11 positions matching TRBD2. The germline V gene encodes CDR1 LGHNA and CDR2 YNFKEQ. V dropped 4 bases and J dropped 2; count of bases not matched to a gene: 5. The CDR3 consists of 16 residues. As DNA, the CDR3 is TGTGCCAGCAGCCCGAGGACTAGCGGGTTCACAGATACGCAGTATTTT. Its translation: CASSPRTSGFTDTQYF.

The sample holds a few counts of this clonotype. The chain couples TRBV28 to TRBJ2-3; D is ambiguous. With 3 bases removed from V and 0 bases from J, the gap between germline ends came to 10 bases. Germline V lookup: CDR1 MDHEN, CDR2 SYDVKM. The CDR3 contains 15 residues. The CDR3, as DNA: TGTGCCAGCAGTTTTTGGTCTACTAGCACAGATACGCAGTATTTT. Translating it yields CASSFWSTSTDTQYF.

This clonotype was seen at least ten times. This chain uses TRBV11-2 with TRBJ2-7; either TRBD1 or TRBD2 may fit D (5 bases each). The CDR3 sequence is 18 residues long. Trimming removed 1 base at V and 2 bases at J, with 21 bases between. Germline CDR1 SGHAT, CDR2 FQNNGV. The CDR3 region is CASSLGWGQGRRTYEQYF. Written as DNA, the CDR3 is TGTGCCAGCAGCTTAGGGTGGGGCCAGGGACGAAGGACCTACGAGCAGTACTTC.

The chain is built from TRBV6-6 and TRBJ2-3, with 8 bases matching TRBD2. CDR3 length: 15 residues. The germline CDR1 and CDR2 sequences are MNHNY and SVGAGI (reference sequence). Losses at the gene ends were 0 bases for V and 4 bases for J; bases not matched to a gene: 3. The CDR3 here is CASSYSAGGADTQYF. In DNA, the CDR3 is TGTGCCAGCAGTTACTCGGCGGGAGGAGCAGATACGCAGTATTTT.

This clonotype was seen a few times. The genes are TRBV10-2 and TRBJ1-5, with TRBD1 matching over 11 bases. Trimming at V came to 6 bases and at J to 11 bases, leaving 3 bases not matched to a gene. The V gene's germline CDR1 is WSHSY and CDR2 SAAADI. The CDR3 runs to 12 residues. CDR3 loop: CASRGQGGAQHF. CDR3 nucleotides: TGCGCCAGCAGGGGACAGGGGGGAGCCCAGCATTTT.

This clonotype was seen ten or more times. The chain is built from TRBV7-2 and TRBJ2-7; D unresolved. V dropped 5 bases and J dropped 0 bases, with 11 bases sitting between them. Germline V gene sequence: CDR1 SGHTA, CDR2 FQGNSA. CDR3 length equals 14 residues. The CDR3 is CASSTDWSSYEQYF. The CDR3 nucleotides are TGTGCCAGCAGCACTGACTGGAGCTCCTACGAGCAGTACTTC. The complete variable domain, with remaining parts taken from reference TRBV7-2 and TRBJ2-7, reads GAGVSQSPSNKVTEKGKDVELRCDPISGHTALYWYRQSLGQGLEFLIYFQGNSAPDKSGLPSDRFSAERTGGSVSTLTIQRTQQEDSAVYLCASSTDWSSYEQYFGPGTRLTVT.

This clonotype has a count of ten or more. This sequence joins TRBV12-3 or TRBV12-4 and TRBJ2-4, with D perhaps matching TRBD1 (6 bases). This CDR3 region has 13 residues. The V end was cut by 6 bases, the J end by 8 bases, with 14 bases between. The CDR3 loop reads CASRDTGTHIQYF. The CDR3 region has the DNA TGTGCCAGCAGAGACACCGGGACACACATTCAGTACTTC.

V gene TRBV12-5 combines with J gene TRBJ2-1; 10 nucleotides agree with TRBD1. This CDR3 has 15 residues. Per the germline V gene, CDR1 is LGHNT and CDR2 is FRNRAP. J was trimmed by 6 bases and V by 1 base; bases with no gene match: 3. The CDR3 sequence is CASGLGQGAGNEQFF. In DNA form, the CDR3 reads TGTGCTAGTGGTTTGGGACAGGGGGCAGGCAATGAGCAGTTCTTC.

As to this clonotype: This may arise from a read error, as a much more abundant clone is one base away. The chain recombines TRBV7-2 with TRBJ1-5; D gene ambiguous. The ends were cut back, 2 bases at V and 4 bases at J, with 3 bases in the middle. CDR1 and CDR2 (germline): SGHTA, FQGNSA. This CDR3 spans 12 amino acids. The CDR3 protein is CASSLYNQPQHF. In DNA, the CDR3 is TGTGCCAGCAGCTTATATAATCAGCCCCAGCATTTT.

This chain connects TRBV28 to TRBJ2-3, with no clear D. Trimming took off 7 bases at V and 14 bases at J, with 19 bases between the two ends. Germline values: CDR1 MDHEN, CDR2 SYDVKM. The CDR3 spans 12 residues. The CDR3 protein is CASNQEPLIPYF. The CDR3 DNA sequence: TGTGCCAGCAACCAGGAACCCCTTATCCCGTATTTT.

This clonotype was seen only a few times. The J gene is TRBJ2-7, the V gene TRBV10-3; 14 bases are shared with TRBD2. Germline trimming cut 6 bases from V and 5 bases from J; bases unmatched to any gene: 6. Germline V gene lookup returns CDR1 ENHRY and CDR2 SYGVKD. CDR3 length equals 15 residues. The CDR3: CAIRGTSGRVDEQYF. The CDR3 DNA reads as TGTGCCATCAGGGGGACTAGCGGGAGAGTCGACGAGCAGTACTTC.

This clonotype was found a few times. V usage is TRBV7-2 and J usage is TRBJ2-5, with 8 positions matching TRBD2. V trimming: 2 bases; J trimming: 1 base; junction bases outside the gene matches: 6. The CDR3 has 16 amino acids. The germline gives CDR1 SGHTA, CDR2 FQGNSA. The CDR3 region is CASSLLGAGGQETQYF. CDR3 DNA: TGTGCCAGCAGCTTACTGGGCGCGGGGGGCCAAGAGACCCAGTACTTC.

This clonotype was counted at least ten times. The V and J genes are TRBV5-6 and TRBJ1-2; no firm D call. From germline, CDR1 is SGHDT and CDR2 YYEEEE. Trimming took off 4 bases at V and 3 bases at J, with 13 bases between the two ends. CDR3 length equals 14 residues. For the CDR3, the DNA is TGTGCCAGCAGCCTCCCGGGCGCCGACTATGGCTACACCTTC. Translating gives CASSLPGADYGYTF.